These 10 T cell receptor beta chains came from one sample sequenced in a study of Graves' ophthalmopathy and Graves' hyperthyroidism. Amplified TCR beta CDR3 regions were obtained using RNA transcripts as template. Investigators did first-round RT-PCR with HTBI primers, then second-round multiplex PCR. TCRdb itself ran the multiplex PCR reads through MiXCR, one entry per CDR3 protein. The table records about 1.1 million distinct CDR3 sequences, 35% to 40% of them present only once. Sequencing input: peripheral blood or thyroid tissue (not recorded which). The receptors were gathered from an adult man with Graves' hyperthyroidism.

In DNA form, the CDR3 reads TGCAGTGCCGGGACAGTATTAAGCAATCAGCCCCAGCATTTT. This translates into CSAGTVLSNQPQHF. V usage is TRBV20-1 and J usage is TRBJ1-5; 7 nucleotides match TRBD1. Germline V lookup: CDR1 DFQATT, CDR2 SNEGSKA (reference sequence). The ends lost 6 bases at V and 1 base at J; junction bases unmatched: 6. The CDR3 has 14 amino acids.

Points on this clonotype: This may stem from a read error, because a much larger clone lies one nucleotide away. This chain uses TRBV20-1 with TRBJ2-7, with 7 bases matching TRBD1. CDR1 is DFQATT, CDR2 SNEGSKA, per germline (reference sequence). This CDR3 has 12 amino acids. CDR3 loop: CSALDRVSEHYF. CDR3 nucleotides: TGCAGTGCCCTAGACAGGGTCTCCGAGCATTACTTC.

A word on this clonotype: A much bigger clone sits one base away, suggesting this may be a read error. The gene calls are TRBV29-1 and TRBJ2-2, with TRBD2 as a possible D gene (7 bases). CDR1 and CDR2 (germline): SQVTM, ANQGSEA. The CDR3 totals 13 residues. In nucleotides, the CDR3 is TGCAGCGTTGAACGGGGGGCGGACGGGGAGCTGCTTTTT. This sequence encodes CSVERGADGELLF.

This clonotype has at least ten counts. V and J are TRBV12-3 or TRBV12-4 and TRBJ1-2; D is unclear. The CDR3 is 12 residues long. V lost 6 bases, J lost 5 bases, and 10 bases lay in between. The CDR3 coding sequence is TGTGCCAGCAGCTTATCAGCGTATGGCTACACCTTC. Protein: CASSLSAYGYTF.

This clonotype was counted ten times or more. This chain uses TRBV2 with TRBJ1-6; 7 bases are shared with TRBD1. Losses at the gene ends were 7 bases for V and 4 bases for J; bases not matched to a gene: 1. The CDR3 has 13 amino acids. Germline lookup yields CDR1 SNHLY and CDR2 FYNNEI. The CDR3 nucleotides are TGTGCCAGCAAGGGACAGTATAATTCACCCCTCCACTTT. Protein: CASKGQYNSPLHF.

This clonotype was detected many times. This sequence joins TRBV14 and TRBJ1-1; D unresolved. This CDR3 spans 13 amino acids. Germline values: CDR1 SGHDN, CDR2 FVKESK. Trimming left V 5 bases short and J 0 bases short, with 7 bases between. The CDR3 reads CASSITMNTEAFF. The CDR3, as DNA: TGTGCCAGCAGCATAACAATGAACACTGAAGCTTTCTTT.

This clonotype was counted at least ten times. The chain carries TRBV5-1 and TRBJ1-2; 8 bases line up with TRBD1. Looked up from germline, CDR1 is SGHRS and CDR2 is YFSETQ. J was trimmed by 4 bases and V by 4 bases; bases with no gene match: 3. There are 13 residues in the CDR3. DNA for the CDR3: TGCGCCAGCAGCGGAACAGGGGGCTATGGCTACACCTTC. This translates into CASSGTGGYGYTF. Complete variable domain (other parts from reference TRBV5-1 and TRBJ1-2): KAGVTQTPRYLIKTRGQQVTLSCSPISGHRSVSWYQQTPGQGLQFLFEYFSETQRNKGNFPGRFSGRQFSNSRSEMNVSTLELGDSALYLCASSGTGGYGYTFGSGTRLTVV.

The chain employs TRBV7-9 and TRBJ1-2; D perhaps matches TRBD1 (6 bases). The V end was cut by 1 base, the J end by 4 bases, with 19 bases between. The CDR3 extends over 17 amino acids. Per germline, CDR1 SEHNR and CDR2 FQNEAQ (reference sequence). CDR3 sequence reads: CASSLGGVRGRSYGYTF. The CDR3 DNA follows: TGTGCCAGCAGCTTAGGCGGAGTCAGGGGCCGGAGCTATGGCTACACCTTC.

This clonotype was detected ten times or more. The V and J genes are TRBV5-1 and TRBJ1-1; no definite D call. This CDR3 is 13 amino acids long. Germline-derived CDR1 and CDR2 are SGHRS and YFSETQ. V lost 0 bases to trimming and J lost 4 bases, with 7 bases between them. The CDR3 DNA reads TGCGCCAGCAGCTTGGAAGGGCTCACTGAAGCTTTCTTT. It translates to CASSLEGLTEAFF.

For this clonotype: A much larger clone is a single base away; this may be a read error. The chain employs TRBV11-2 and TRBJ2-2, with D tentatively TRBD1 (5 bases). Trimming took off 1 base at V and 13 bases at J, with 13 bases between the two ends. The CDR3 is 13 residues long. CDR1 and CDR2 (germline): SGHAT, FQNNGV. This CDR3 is CASSLVPGPGLFF. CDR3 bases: TGTGCCAGCAGCTTAGTTCCAGGGCCGGGGCTGTTTTTT.